This passage covers 3 T cell receptor beta chains from one sample sequenced in a study of T cell responses to AZD1222 COVID-19 vaccine. TCRdb's table, derived via immunoSEQ multiplex PCR, lists solely in-frame clones and lacks some. The sample has roughly 120,000 clones, approximately 85% seen once; the top ten hold about 4.4%. The sequences come from peripheral blood, collected 28 days after the second AZD1222 dose. The origin of the receptors is an adult who received the AZD1222 COVID-19 vaccine.

The J gene is TRBJ1-6, the V gene TRBV6-5; 7 bases line up with TRBD1. V was clipped by 6 bases and J by 6 bases; unmatched bases: 8. CDR1 is MNHEY and CDR2 is SVGAGI in the germline V gene. The CDR3 length is 15 residues. CDR3 sequence reads: CASSNGQVVNSPLHF. The CDR3 nucleotides read TGTGCCAGCAGCAACGGACAGGTTGTTAATTCACCCCTCCACTTT.

Worth noting for this clone: The same CDR3 also results from other DNA sequences found in this sample. The chain employs TRBV2 and TRBJ1-1; D uncertain. Trimming removed 6 bases at V and 1 base at J, with 9 bases between. The CDR3 runs 13 residues. The germline V gene encodes CDR1 SNHLY and CDR2 FYNNEI. CDR3: CASREQPNTEAFF. Written as DNA, the CDR3 is TGTGCCAGCAGGGAACAACCGAACACTGAAGCTTTCTTT.

This clone was counted only a few times. This chain uses TRBV7-9 with TRBJ1-1; perhaps TRBD1 as D (6 bases). Germline V gene data show CDR1 as SEHNR and CDR2 as FQNEAQ (reference sequence). This CDR3 is 14 amino acids long. The V end lost 1 base, the J end lost 2 bases, and 8 bases lay between the germline ends. As DNA, the CDR3 is TGTGCCAGCAGCTTAGGGACAGCCAACACTGAAGCTTTCTTT. This translates into CASSLGTANTEAFF.